The clone carrying this T cell receptor (beta chain) has more than one count but fewer than ten. TCRdb's copy holds only in-frame clones and misses some; the assay was immunoSEQ multiplex PCR. The table shows about 380,000 clones, with roughly 94% occurring only once. The sample belongs to a study of shared T cell receptors in the human thymus. Germline V gene data show CDR1 as MNHNS and CDR2 as SASEGT. The CDR3 is 13 amino acids. The V and J ends lost 5 bases and 3 bases respectively, with 11 bases between them. This clonotype was sampled from a human donor. V gene TRBV6-1 combines with J gene TRBJ2-7; no clear D. Sequencing input: thymocytes. The CDR3 sequence is CASSTELYYEQYF. The CDR3 DNA sequence: TGTGCCAGCAGTACGGAGCTCTACTACGAGCAGTACTTC.